These 27 T cell receptor beta chains were sequenced from one sample in a study of cytomegalovirus exposure and HLA in healthy donors listed by TCRdb under 2017. Libraries came from the immunoSEQ multiplex PCR assay. For the multiplex PCR, a mixture combining 60 forward primers for TCR Vbeta segments and 13 reverse primers for TCR Jbeta segments was used. The immuneACCESS repertoire file appears here via TCRdb, limited to in-frame rearrangements. These files lack a portion of the clones; in checked studies, under half of the deficit traces to unresolved V genes, and the cause of the others is not known. The table for this sample lists more than 85,000 clones; approximately 80% of them were counted only once. 9.6% of the sample belongs to the ten largest clones. Sequenced sample: PBMCs. The receptor set was obtained from a male donor in good health and CMV-seropositive.

The chain uses TRBV19 and TRBJ1-2; 9 nucleotides match TRBD1. The ends lost 6 bases at V and 6 bases at J; junction bases unmatched: 11. The CDR3 runs 15 residues. Germline lookup yields CDR1 LNHDA and CDR2 SQIVND (reference sequence). The CDR3 reads CASSPSGTGWDGYTF. The CDR3 DNA sequence: TGTGCCAGTAGCCCATCCGGGACAGGGTGGGATGGCTACACCTTC.

CDR3: CASSEIGTSGKEYEQFF. CDR3 coding DNA: TGTGCCAGCAGTGAAATCGGGACTAGCGGGAAGGAGTATGAGCAGTTCTTC. The rearrangement links TRBV2 to TRBJ2-1; 13 bases line up with TRBD2. From germline, CDR1 is SNHLY and CDR2 FYNNEI. V dropped 2 bases and J dropped 8; count of bases not matched to a gene: 9. The CDR3 contains 17 residues.

The V gene is TRBV29-1, the J gene TRBJ1-2; 8 positions agree with TRBD1. The CDR3 consists of 14 residues. Per germline, CDR1 SQVTM and CDR2 ANQGSEA. The ends lost 7 bases at V and 6 bases at J; junction bases unmatched: 13. The CDR3 nucleotides are TGCAGCGCCCAGGGGGGCAGGGGGCCAAATGGCTACACCTTC. It codes for CSAQGGRGPNGYTF.

This clone was counted only a few times. This chain connects TRBV9 to TRBJ2-1; 14 bases agree with TRBD2. The length of the CDR3 is 17 residues. V was pared by 0 bases and J by 7 bases, with 6 bases of the junction left unmatched. In germline, CDR1 is SGDLS, CDR2 YYNGEE. The CDR3 reads CASSVGPGTSGSNEQFF. CDR3 nucleotide sequence: TGTGCCAGCAGCGTAGGCCCCGGGACTAGCGGGAGTAATGAGCAGTTCTTC.

This clone was observed a few times. The genes are TRBV6-1 and TRBJ2-2; TRBD1 matches at 8 bases. Germline CDR1 MNHNS, CDR2 SASEGT. V shed 3 bases, J shed 4 bases, and the junction held 1 base outside the gene matches. This CDR3 contains 14 residues. This CDR3 reads CASSEGQVTGELFF. The CDR3 coding sequence is TGTGCCAGCAGTGAGGGACAGGTCACCGGGGAGCTGTTTTTT.

The chain recombines TRBV4-2 with TRBJ2-7; 8 nucleotides match TRBD2. The CDR3 contains 16 residues. The trim removed 0 bases at V and 3 bases at J, leaving 7 bases unmatched. CDR1 and CDR2 (germline): LGHNA, YNFKEQ. CDR3 DNA: TGTGCCAGCAGCCAAGATTTAGCGGGACCATTCTACGAGCAGTACTTC. This encodes CASSQDLAGPFYEQYF.

The J gene is TRBJ2-6, the V gene TRBV30; 7 bases are shared with TRBD2. Germline V lookup: CDR1 GTSNPN, CDR2 SVGIG (reference sequence). CDR3 length equals 17 residues. With 3 bases clipped from V and 0 bases from J, the junction kept 8 bases outside the gene matches. CDR3: CAWSRLAVFSGANVLTF. In DNA, the CDR3 is TGTGCCTGGAGCCGGCTAGCGGTCTTCTCTGGGGCCAACGTCCTGACTTTC.

The genes are TRBV6-6 and TRBJ1-5; no definite D call. Germline CDR1 and CDR2: MNHNY and SVGAGI (reference sequence). V lost 4 bases and J 0 bases, leaving 7 bases between the germline ends. The CDR3 is 14 amino acids. The CDR3 protein is CASSSGYSNQPQHF. The CDR3 nucleotides are TGTGCCAGCAGTTCAGGTTATAGCAATCAGCCCCAGCATTTT.

The V gene is TRBV18, the J gene TRBJ1-2; TRBD1 aligns across 8 bases. The V gene's germline CDR1 is KGHSH and CDR2 LQKENI. Germline trimming cut 3 bases from V and 4 bases from J; bases unmatched to any gene: 7. This CDR3 region has 15 residues. This chain's CDR3 is CASSPSTGAGYGYTF. DNA for the CDR3: TGTGCCAGCTCACCGTCGACAGGGGCCGGCTATGGCTACACCTTC.

The V call is TRBV10-3, the J call TRBJ2-1, with 9 bases lining up with TRBD2. Germline CDR1 reads ENHRY; CDR2 reads SYGVKD. The CDR3 contains 13 residues. With 9 bases clipped from V and 8 bases from J, the junction kept 8 bases outside the gene matches. CDR3 protein: CAINSGRGDEQFF. The CDR3 DNA reads TGTGCCATTAATAGCGGGAGAGGCGATGAGCAGTTCTTC.

CDR3 nucleotides: TGTGCCACCAGCAGAGGGGGCAGGCGCACAGATACGCAGTATTTT. Amino acid sequence: CATSRGGRRTDTQYF. This chain connects TRBV15 to TRBJ2-3, with D possibly matching TRBD1 (5 bases). The CDR3 sequence is 15 residues long. The germline gives CDR1 LNHNV, CDR2 YYDKDF (reference sequence). Trimming shortened V by 1 base and J by 1 base, and 9 bases separated the two germline ends.

This chain connects TRBV11-3 to TRBJ2-3; 8 bases align to TRBD2. Germline CDR1 is SGHNT and CDR2 is YENEEA. This CDR3 has 15 amino acids. V dropped 5 bases and J dropped 4; count of bases not matched to a gene: 8. CDR3 residues: CASSNRAGVSDTQYF. The CDR3 DNA reads TGTGCCAGCAGCAATAGAGCGGGAGTATCAGATACGCAGTATTTT. The complete variable domain, with remaining parts taken from reference TRBV11-3 and TRBJ2-3, reads EAGVVQSPRYKIIEKKQPVAFWCNPISGHNTLYWYLQNLGQGPELLIRYENEEAVDDSQLPKDRFSAERLKGVDSTLKIQPAELGDSAVYLCASSNRAGVSDTQYFGPGTRLTVL.

The chain couples TRBV9 to TRBJ2-7; TRBD2 aligns across 14 bases. CDR1 is SGDLS and CDR2 is YYNGEE in the germline V gene. With 4 bases clipped from V and 3 bases from J, the junction kept 6 bases outside the gene matches. There are 16 residues in the CDR3. CDR3 DNA sequence: TGTGCCAGCAGCATCGGACTAGCGGGAGGAAACTACGAGCAGTACTTC. Translation gives CASSIGLAGGNYEQYF.

The chain combines TRBV6-6 with TRBJ2-7; 9 bases are shared with TRBD1. After removal of 5 bases from V and 4 bases from J, the junction contained 6 bases not matched to a gene. The CDR3 covers 14 residues. Germline V gives CDR1 MNHNY, CDR2 SVGAGI (reference sequence). The CDR3, as DNA: TGTGCCAGCAGTGGGACAGGGAGTTCGTACGAGCAGTACTTC. As protein: CASSGTGSSYEQYF.

A note on this clone: The germline gene is not matched at one end of the junction; a read error may be the cause. The chain joins TRBV7-9 to TRBJ2-5; D may be TRBD1 (10 bases). CDR3 length: 16 amino acids. CDR1 and CDR2 (germline): SEHNR, FQNEAQ (reference sequence). The CDR3 DNA reads as TGTTCCAGCAGCTCTAGCGGGGACAGGGGCGTTGAGACCCAGTACTTC. The encoded protein is CSSSSSGDRGVETQYF.

The chain carries TRBV28 and TRBJ2-2, with D maybe TRBD1 (5 bases). The V end was cut by 5 bases, the J end by 5 bases, with 9 bases between. Germline loops: CDR1 MDHEN, CDR2 SYDVKM. The CDR3 loop spans 13 amino acids. The DNA of the CDR3 is TGTGCCAGCAGTCTGACAGTTACCGGGGAGCTGTTTTTT. It translates to CASSLTVTGELFF.

J is TRBJ2-5 and V is TRBV6-6; TRBD1 matches at 12 bases. Gene TRBJ2-7 matches the end of the DNA better, so the J call may be wrong. This CDR3 spans 15 amino acids. Germline values: CDR1 MNHNY, CDR2 SVGAGI (reference sequence). CDR3 in amino acids: CASRTGTGGNYEQYF. The CDR3 bases are TGTGCCAGCAGAACCGGGACAGGGGGCAATTACGAGCAGTACTTC.

V is TRBV7-2 and J is TRBJ1-3; 11 positions match TRBD1. The germline gives CDR1 SGHTA, CDR2 FQGNSA. CDR3 size: 17 residues. J lost 4 bases, V lost 5 bases, and 10 bases had no gene match. CDR3 amino acids: CASSPIGTGGLGNTIYF. CDR3 DNA sequence: TGTGCCAGCAGCCCGATTGGGACAGGGGGATTGGGAAACACCATATATTTT.

In its sample, this clone was seen once. The J gene is TRBJ1-4, the V gene TRBV7-9, with D maybe TRBD1 (5 bases). The CDR3 spans 15 residues. Trimming pared 4 bases from V and 0 bases from J, leaving 9 bases between. Germline V lookup: CDR1 SEHNR, CDR2 FQNEAQ (reference sequence). CDR3 region: CASSSQASTNEKLFF. The CDR3 DNA reads TGTGCCAGCAGCTCACAGGCGTCAACTAATGAAAAACTGTTTTTT.

This clone was detected only a few times. The chain combines TRBV30 with TRBJ1-3; the match to TRBD1 covers 7 bases. Germline V CDR1 and CDR2: GTSNPN, SVGIG (reference sequence). The J segment lost 4 bases and the V segment lost 5 bases, leaving 5 bases of the junction unmatched. The CDR3 runs to 13 residues. In DNA form, the CDR3 reads TGTGCCTGGGGGTCAGGGGGAGGAAACACCATATATTTT. It translates to CAWGSGGGNTIYF.

This chain connects TRBV28 to TRBJ2-7, with TRBD1 matching over 8 bases. This CDR3 is 12 amino acids long. Germline CDR1 is MDHEN and CDR2 is SYDVKM. The V segment lost 11 bases and the J segment 0 bases; nucleotides outside the gene matches: 3. The CDR3 reads CAGGQGSYEQYF. As DNA, the CDR3 is TGTGCCGGTGGACAGGGCTCCTACGAGCAGTACTTC.

The chain is built from TRBV19 and TRBJ1-4, with 10 nucleotides matching TRBD1. The germline V gene has CDR1 LNHDA and CDR2 SQIVND (reference sequence). J was trimmed by 8 bases and V by 5 bases; bases with no gene match: 8. The CDR3 consists of 15 residues. The CDR3, as DNA: TGTGCCAGTAGTCCCCTCCCGGGACAGGGGGAAAAACTGTTTTTT. Translation gives CASSPLPGQGEKLFF.

A single count supports this clone. The chain combines TRBV7-3 with TRBJ2-7; TRBD1 matches 8 bases. Germline-derived CDR1 and CDR2 are SGHTA and FQGTGA. The CDR3 runs to 14 residues. V gave up 2 bases and J gave up 7 bases; unmatched junction bases: 7. The CDR3 DNA is TGTGCCAGCAGCTTAGTCGGACAGGGTACGGAGCAGTACTTC. This sequence encodes CASSLVGQGTEQYF.

This chain connects TRBV6-5 to TRBJ1-5; D unclear. The ends were cut back, 8 bases at V and 9 bases at J, with 11 bases in the middle. Per the germline V gene, CDR1 is MNHEY and CDR2 is SVGAGI. CDR3 length equals 11 residues. The CDR3 reads CASFRILPQHF. The CDR3 nucleotides read TGTGCCAGCTTTAGAATTCTGCCCCAGCATTTT.

The chain employs TRBV6-6 and TRBJ2-7; 7 bases fit TRBD1. The junction had 5 bases not matched to a gene; V was cut back by 3 bases and J by 0 bases. CDR1 is MNHNY, CDR2 SVGAGI, per germline (reference sequence). The CDR3 contains 15 residues. The CDR3 here is CASSYAGGRSYEQYF. The CDR3, as DNA: TGTGCCAGCAGTTATGCAGGGGGACGCTCCTACGAGCAGTACTTC.

This clone came up a few times. The chain has TRBV4-2 and TRBJ2-7, with 7 bases that match TRBD1. The J segment lost 4 bases and the V segment lost 4 bases, leaving 13 bases of the junction unmatched. Looked up from germline, CDR1 is LGHNA and CDR2 is YNFKEQ. This CDR3 is 16 amino acids long. The DNA for the CDR3 is TGTGCCAGCAGCCCAGCCTCGGGACAGAGAGTTTACGAGCAGTACTTC. This gives the protein CASSPASGQRVYEQYF.

Of note for this clone: The junction and the germline gene differ at one end; a read error may be behind it. The chain has TRBV7-9 and TRBJ2-1; a weak D match, TRBD2 (6 bases). Germline V gives CDR1 SEHNR, CDR2 FQNEAQ (reference sequence). There are 16 residues in the CDR3. CDR3 region: CSSSLLSGAKRDEQFF. CDR3 nucleotides: TGTTCCAGCAGCTTACTCTCGGGAGCGAAAAGGGATGAGCAGTTCTTC.